What follows are 2 T cell receptor beta chains derived from one specimen sequenced in a study of blood T cells in healthy people across ages. A second about 7 to 12 cycle PCR used barcoded and J-beta primers. TCRdb used MiXCR to reprocess the 5' RACE reads, holding one entry per CDR3 protein. The repertoire holds roughly 800,000 distinct CDR3 sequences, with 53% as singletons. Sequencing input: blood. These receptors all come from a man older than 75 in good health.

This clonotype appeared a few times. The CDR3 coding sequence is TGTGCCAGCAGCAATAGCGGGAGATTGGGTGAGCAGTTCTTC. This encodes CASSNSGRLGEQFF. This chain connects TRBV7-2 to TRBJ2-1, with TRBD2 matching 9 bases. In germline, CDR1 is SGHTA, CDR2 FQGNSA. V lost 5 bases and J lost 9; bases outside the gene matches: 8. The CDR3 spans 14 residues.

Concerning this clonotype: At one end, the junction sequence differs from germline, possibly due to a read error. V gene TRBV7-9 combines with J gene TRBJ2-1, with 9 bases lining up with TRBD2. Germline CDR1 is SEHNR and CDR2 is FQNEAQ (reference sequence). CDR3 length: 16 residues. CDR3 sequence: CAGSLAQREVHNEQFF. In nucleotides, the CDR3 is TGTGCCGGCAGCTTAGCGCAGCGGGAGGTCCACAATGAGCAGTTCTTC.